This TCR beta chain comes out of a study of T cells after yellow fever vaccination. TCRdb reprocessed the 5' RACE reads with MiXCR, giving one entry per CDR3 protein. This table holds 450,000 to 650,000 distinct CDR3 sequences, roughly 14% found once. Findings and caveats of the study: Clonotypes found in both CD4 and CD8 compartments made up a small share. After the booster, over 95% of CD4 and 88% of CD8 primary-response clones were re-detected. Compared with primary, the secondary response was weaker and peaked at day 5, not 15.

This clonotype was seen a few times. Its antigen is not known. CDR3 length equals 12 residues. CDR1 and CDR2 from the germline V gene are SQVTM and ANQGSEA. V was cut by 0 bases and J by 3 bases, with 6 bases left in between. This sample comprised PBMCs, obtained on the day of the yellow fever booster vaccination. The chain employs TRBV29-1 and TRBJ2-7; no clear D. This clonotype was sampled from a man aged 25 to 40 who received the YFV17D yellow fever vaccine. CDR3 sequence reads: CSVEDIDYEQYF. The CDR3 DNA sequence: TGCAGCGTTGAAGATATTGACTACGAGCAGTACTTC.